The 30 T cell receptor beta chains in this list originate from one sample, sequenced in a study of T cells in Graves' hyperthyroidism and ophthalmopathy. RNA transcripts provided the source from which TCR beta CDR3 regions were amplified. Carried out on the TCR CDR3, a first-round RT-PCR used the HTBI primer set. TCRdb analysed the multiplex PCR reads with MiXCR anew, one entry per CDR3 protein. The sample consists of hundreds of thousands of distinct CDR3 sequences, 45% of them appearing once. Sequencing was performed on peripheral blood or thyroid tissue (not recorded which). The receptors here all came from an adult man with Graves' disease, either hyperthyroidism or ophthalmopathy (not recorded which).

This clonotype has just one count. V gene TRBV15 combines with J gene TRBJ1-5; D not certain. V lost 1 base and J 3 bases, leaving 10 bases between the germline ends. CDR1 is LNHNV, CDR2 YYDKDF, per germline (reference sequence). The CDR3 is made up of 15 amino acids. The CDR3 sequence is CATSRVAGYNQPQHF. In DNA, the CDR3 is TGTGCCACCAGCAGAGTGGCGGGATACAATCAGCCCCAGCATTTT.

The CDR3 bases are TGCAGTGCTAGGGAGTGGGGGGCGATGGGCAATCAGCCCCAGCATTTT. Protein product: CSAREWGAMGNQPQHF. This chain joins TRBV20-1 and TRBJ1-5; a possible D gene is TRBD1 (6 bases). Germline V CDR1 and CDR2: DFQATT, SNEGSKA (reference sequence). This CDR3 comprises 16 residues. V was clipped by 3 bases and J by 2 bases, with 17 bases between them.

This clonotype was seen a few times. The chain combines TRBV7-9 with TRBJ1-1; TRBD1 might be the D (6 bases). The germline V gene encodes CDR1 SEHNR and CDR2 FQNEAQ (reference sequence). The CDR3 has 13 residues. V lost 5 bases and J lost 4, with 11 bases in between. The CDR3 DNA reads TGTGCCAGCAGCCAGGAACAGGGCACTGAAGCTTTCTTT. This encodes CASSQEQGTEAFF.

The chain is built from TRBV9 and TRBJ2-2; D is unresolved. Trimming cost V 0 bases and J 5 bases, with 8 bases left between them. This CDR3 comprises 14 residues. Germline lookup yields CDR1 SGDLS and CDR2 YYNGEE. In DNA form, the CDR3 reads TGTGCCAGCAGCGTAGATGTGGCGACCGGGGAGCTGTTTTTT. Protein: CASSVDVATGELFF.

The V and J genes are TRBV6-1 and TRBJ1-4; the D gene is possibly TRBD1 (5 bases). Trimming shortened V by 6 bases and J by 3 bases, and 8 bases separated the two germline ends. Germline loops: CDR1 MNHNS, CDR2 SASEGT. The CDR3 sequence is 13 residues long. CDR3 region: CASRPGPNEKLFF. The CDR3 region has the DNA TGTGCCAGCAGACCAGGGCCTAATGAAAAACTGTTTTTT.

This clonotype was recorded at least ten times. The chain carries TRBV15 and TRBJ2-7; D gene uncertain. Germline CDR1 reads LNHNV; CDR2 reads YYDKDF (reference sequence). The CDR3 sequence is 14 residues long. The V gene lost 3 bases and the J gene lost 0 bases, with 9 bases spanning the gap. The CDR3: CATSRTVGSYEQYF. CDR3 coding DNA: TGTGCCACCAGCAGGACCGTCGGCTCCTACGAGCAGTACTTC.

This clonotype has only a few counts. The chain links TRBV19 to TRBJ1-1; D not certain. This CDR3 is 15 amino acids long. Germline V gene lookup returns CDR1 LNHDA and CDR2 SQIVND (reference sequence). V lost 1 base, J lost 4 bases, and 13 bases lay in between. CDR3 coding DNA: TGTGCCAGTAGTATAGCGGGCCGCTCGAGCACTGAAGCTTTCTTT. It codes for CASSIAGRSSTEAFF. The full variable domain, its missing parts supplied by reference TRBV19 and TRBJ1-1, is DGGITQSPKYLFRKEGQNVTLSCEQNLNHDAMYWYRQDPGQGLRLIYYSQIVNDFQKGDIAEGYSVSREKKESFPLTVTSAQKNPTAFYLCASSIAGRSSTEAFFGQGTRLTVV.

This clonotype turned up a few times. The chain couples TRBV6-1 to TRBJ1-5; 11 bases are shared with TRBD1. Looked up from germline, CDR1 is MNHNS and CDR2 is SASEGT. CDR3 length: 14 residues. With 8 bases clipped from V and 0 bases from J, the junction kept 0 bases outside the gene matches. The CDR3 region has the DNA TGTGCCAGCGGGACAGGGGGTAGCAATCAGCCCCAGCATTTT. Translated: CASGTGGSNQPQHF.

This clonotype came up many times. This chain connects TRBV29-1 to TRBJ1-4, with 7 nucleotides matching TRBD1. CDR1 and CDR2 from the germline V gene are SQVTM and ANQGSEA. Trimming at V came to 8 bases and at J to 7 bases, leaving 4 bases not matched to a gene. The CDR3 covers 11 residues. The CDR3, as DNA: TGCAGCTTTCGACAGGGTGAAAAACTGTTTTTT. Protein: CSFRQGEKLFF.

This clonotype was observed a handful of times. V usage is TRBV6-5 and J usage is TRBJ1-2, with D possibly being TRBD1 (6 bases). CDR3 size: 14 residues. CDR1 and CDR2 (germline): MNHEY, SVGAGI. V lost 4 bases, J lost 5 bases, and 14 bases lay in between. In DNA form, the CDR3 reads TGTGCCAGCAGTTCCGGGACACTGGTATATGGCTACACCTTC. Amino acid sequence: CASSSGTLVYGYTF.

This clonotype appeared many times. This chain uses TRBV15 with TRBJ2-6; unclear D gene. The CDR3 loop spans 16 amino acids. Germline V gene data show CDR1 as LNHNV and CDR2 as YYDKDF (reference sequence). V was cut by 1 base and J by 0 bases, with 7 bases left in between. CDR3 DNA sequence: TGTGCCACCAGCAGAGTCCTTGGCTCTGGGGCCAACGTCCTGACTTTC. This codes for CATSRVLGSGANVLTF. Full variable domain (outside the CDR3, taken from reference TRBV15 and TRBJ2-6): DAMVIQNPRYQVTQFGKPVTLSCSQTLNHNVMYWYQQKSSQAPKLLFHYYDKDFNNEADTPDNFQSRRPNTSFCFLDIRSPGLGDTAMYLCATSRVLGSGANVLTFGAGSRLTVL.

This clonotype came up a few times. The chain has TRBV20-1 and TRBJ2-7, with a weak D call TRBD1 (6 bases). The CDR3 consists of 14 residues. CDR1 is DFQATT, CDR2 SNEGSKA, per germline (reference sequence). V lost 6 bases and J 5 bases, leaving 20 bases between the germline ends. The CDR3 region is CSAIAGVQRDEQYF. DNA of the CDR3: TGCAGTGCCATCGCAGGGGTCCAGAGGGACGAGCAGTACTTC.

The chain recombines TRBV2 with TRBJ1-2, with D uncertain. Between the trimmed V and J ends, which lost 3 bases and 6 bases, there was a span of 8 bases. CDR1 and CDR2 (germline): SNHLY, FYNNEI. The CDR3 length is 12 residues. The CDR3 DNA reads TGTGCCAGCAGTGACAGCGGCGATGGCTACACCTTC. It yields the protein CASSDSGDGYTF.

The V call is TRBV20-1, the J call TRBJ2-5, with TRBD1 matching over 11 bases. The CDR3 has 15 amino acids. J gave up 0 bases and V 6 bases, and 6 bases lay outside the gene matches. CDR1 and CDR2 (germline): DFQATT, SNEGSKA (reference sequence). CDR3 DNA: TGCAGTGCATGGGGACAGGGGGTAGACCAAGAGACCCAGTACTTC. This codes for CSAWGQGVDQETQYF.

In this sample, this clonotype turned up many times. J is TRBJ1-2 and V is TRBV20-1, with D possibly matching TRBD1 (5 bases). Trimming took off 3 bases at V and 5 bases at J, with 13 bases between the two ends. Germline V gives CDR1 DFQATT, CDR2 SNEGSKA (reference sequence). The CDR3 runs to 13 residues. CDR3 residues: CSASQGRVYGYTF. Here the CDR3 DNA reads TGCAGTGCTAGCCAAGGCAGGGTATATGGCTACACCTTC.

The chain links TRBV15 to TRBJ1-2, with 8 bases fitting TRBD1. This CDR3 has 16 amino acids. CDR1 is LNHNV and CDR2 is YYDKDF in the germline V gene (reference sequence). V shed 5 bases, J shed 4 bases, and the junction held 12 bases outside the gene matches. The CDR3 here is CATSPRSGGAIYGYTF. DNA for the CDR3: TGTGCCACCAGCCCACGGTCAGGGGGCGCGATCTATGGCTACACCTTC.

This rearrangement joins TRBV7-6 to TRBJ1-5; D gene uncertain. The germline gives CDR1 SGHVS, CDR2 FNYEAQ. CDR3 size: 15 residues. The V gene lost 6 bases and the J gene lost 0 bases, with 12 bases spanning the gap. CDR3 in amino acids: CASSRDGVSNQPQHF. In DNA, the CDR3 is TGTGCCAGCAGTCGTGACGGAGTTAGCAATCAGCCCCAGCATTTT.

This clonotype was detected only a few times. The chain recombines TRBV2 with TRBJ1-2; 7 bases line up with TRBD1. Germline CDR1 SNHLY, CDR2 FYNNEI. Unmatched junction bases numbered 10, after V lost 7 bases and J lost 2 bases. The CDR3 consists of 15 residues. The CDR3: CASTQGGSSNYGYTF. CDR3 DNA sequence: TGTGCCAGCACCCAGGGGGGGTCGTCAAACTATGGCTACACCTTC.

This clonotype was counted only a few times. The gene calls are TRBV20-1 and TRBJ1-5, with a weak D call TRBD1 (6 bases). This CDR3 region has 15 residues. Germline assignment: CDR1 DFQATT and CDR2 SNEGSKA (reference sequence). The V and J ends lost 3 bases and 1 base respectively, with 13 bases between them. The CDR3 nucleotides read TGCAGTGCTAGGGGGGGCGCGGAAAGCAATCAGCCCCAGCATTTT. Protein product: CSARGGAESNQPQHF.

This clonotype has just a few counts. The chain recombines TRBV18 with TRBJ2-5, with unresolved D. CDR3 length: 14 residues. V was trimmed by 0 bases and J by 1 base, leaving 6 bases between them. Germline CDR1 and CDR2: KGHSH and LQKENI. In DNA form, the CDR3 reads TGTGCCAGCTCACCACCGGGGTTCCAAGAGACCCAGTACTTC. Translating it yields CASSPPGFQETQYF.

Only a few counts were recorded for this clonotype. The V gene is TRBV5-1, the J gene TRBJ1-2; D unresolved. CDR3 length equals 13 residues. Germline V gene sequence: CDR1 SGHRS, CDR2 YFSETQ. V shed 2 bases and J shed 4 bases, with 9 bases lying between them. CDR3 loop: CASSLTQAYGYTF. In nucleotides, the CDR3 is TGCGCCAGCAGCTTAACTCAGGCCTATGGCTACACCTTC.

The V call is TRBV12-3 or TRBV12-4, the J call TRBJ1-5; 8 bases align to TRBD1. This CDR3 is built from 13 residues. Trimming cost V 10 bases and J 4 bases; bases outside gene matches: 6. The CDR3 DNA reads TGTGCCACTATGACAGGGGTAAATCAGCCCCAGCATTTT. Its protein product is CATMTGVNQPQHF.

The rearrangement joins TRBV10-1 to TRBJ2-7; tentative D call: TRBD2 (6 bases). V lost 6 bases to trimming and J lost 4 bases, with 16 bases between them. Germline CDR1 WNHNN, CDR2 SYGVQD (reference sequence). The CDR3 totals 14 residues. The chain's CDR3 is CASSRDFGTYEQYF. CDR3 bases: TGCGCCAGCAGCCGGGACTTCGGAACTTACGAGCAGTACTTC.

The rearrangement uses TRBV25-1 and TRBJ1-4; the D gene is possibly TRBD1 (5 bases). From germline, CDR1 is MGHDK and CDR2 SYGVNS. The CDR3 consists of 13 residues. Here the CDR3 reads CAREARADEKLFF. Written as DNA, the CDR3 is TGTGCTAGAGAGGCCAGGGCAGATGAAAAACTGTTTTTT.

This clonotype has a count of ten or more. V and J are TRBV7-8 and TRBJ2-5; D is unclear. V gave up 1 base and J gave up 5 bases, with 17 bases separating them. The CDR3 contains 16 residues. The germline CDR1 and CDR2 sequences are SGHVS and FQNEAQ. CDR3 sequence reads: CASSLGGAGLGETQYF. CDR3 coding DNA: TGTGCCAGCAGCTTAGGTGGAGCAGGCCTGGGGGAGACCCAGTACTTC.

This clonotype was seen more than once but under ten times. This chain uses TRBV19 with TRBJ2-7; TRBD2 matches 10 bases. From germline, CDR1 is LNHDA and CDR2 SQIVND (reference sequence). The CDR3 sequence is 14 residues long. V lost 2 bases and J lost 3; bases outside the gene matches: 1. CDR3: CASSISGRDYEQYF. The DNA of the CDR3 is TGTGCCAGTAGTATAAGCGGGAGGGACTACGAGCAGTACTTC.

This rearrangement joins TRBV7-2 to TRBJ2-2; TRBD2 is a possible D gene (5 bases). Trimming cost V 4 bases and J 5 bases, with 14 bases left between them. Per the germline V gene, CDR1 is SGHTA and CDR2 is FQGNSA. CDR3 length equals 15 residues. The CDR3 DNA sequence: TGTGCCAGCAGCTCAATGTCGAGGGTAACCGGGGAGCTGTTTTTT. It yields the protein CASSSMSRVTGELFF.

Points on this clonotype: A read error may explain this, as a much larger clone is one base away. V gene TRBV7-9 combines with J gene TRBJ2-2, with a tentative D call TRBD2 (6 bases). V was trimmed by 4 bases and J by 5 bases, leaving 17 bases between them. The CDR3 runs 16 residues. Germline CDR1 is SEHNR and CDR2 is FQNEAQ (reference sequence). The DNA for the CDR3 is TGTGCCAGCAGCTCCCGGGACGGGGGAGAGACCGGGGAGCTGTTTTTT. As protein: CASSSRDGGETGELFF.

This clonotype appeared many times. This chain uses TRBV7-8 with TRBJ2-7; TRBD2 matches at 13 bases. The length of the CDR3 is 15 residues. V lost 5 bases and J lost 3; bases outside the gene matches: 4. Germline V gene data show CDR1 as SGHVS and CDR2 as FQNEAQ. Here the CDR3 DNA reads TGTGCCAGCAGCATGGGACTAGCGGGACTCTACGAGCAGTACTTC. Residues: CASSMGLAGLYEQYF.

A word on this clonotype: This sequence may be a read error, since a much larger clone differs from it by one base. The CDR3 protein is CSVDTGTYEQYF. The DNA for the CDR3 is TGCAGCGTTGATACAGGGACCTACGAGCAGTACTTC. J is TRBJ2-7 and V is TRBV29-1; TRBD1 might be the D (6 bases). The CDR3 extends over 12 amino acids. Germline assignment: CDR1 SQVTM and CDR2 ANQGSEA. Trimming cost V 3 bases and J 2 bases, with 8 bases left between them.